These 4 T cell receptor beta chains share one sample of origin, sequenced in a study of blood T cell repertoires in COVID-19. TCRdb's copy holds only in-frame clones and misses some; the assay was immunoSEQ multiplex PCR. The sample includes about 230,000 clones, 65% to 85% of them seen just once. The sequenced sample was peripheral blood. The receptors were sampled from a woman aged 25-40 years with COVID-19, enrolled during active disease.

The CDR3 sequence is CASSPSPGQAYEQYF. The CDR3, as DNA: TGTGCCAGCAGTCCGTCCCCCGGTCAGGCCTACGAGCAGTACTTC. This chain joins TRBV7-8 and TRBJ2-7; no reliable D call. The germline CDR1 and CDR2 sequences are SGHVS and FQNEAQ. The CDR3 runs to 15 residues. V dropped 6 bases and J dropped 2 bases, with 17 bases sitting between them. Combining the CDR3 with reference TRBV7-8 and TRBJ2-7 gives the whole variable domain GAGVSQSPRYKVAKRGQDVALRCDPISGHVSLFWYQQALGQGPEFLTYFQNEAQLDKSGLPSDRFFAERPEGSVSTLKIQRTQQEDSAVYLCASSPSPGQAYEQYFGPGTRLTVT.

In regard to this clone: A junction end diverges from the germline sequence, so it may reflect a read error. The chain couples TRBV19 to TRBJ2-1, with 9 positions matching TRBD2. Germline CDR1 reads LNHDA; CDR2 reads SQIVND (reference sequence). The CDR3 runs 15 residues. The DNA for the CDR3 is TGTGCCAGTATCGGGGGGGATAGCGGGAGACCCCGGGGGGTCTTC. Its translation: CASIGGDSGRPRGVF.

The gene calls are TRBV2 and TRBJ1-1; D is unclear. Germline V gene sequence: CDR1 SNHLY, CDR2 FYNNEI. V lost 6 bases and J 1 base, leaving 12 bases between the germline ends. CDR3 length: 14 amino acids. In DNA form, the CDR3 reads TGTGCCAGCAGCCTACTCCGGGGGAACACTGAAGCTTTCTTT. Protein: CASSLLRGNTEAFF.

J is TRBJ1-2 and V is TRBV4-1; D is unclear. CDR3 length equals 15 residues. CDR1 is MGHRA and CDR2 is YSYEKL in the germline V gene. Trimming removed 4 bases from V and 1 base from J, with 13 bases in between. CDR3 in DNA: TGCGCCAGCAGCCCTCGTGAGGTGATTAACTATGGCTACACCTTC. Protein: CASSPREVINYGYTF.